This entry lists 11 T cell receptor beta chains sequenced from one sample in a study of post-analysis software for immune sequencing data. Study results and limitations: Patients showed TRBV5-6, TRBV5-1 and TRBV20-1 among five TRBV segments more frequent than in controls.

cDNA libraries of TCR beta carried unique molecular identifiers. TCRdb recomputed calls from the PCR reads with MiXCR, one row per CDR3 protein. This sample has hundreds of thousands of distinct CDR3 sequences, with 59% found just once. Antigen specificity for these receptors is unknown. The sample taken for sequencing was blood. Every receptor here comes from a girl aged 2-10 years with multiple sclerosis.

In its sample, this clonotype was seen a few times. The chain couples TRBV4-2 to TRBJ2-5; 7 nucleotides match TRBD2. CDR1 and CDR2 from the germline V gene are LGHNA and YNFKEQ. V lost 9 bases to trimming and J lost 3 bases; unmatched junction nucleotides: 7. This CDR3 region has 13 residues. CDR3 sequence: CASSSGVEETQYF. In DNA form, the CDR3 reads TGTGCCAGTTCCAGCGGGGTGGAAGAGACCCAGTACTTC.

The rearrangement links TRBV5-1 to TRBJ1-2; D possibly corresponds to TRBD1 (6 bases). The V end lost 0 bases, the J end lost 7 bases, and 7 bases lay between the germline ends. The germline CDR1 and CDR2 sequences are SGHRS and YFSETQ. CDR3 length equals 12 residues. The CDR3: CASSLDRAGYTF. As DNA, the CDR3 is TGCGCCAGCAGCTTGGACAGGGCTGGCTACACCTTC.

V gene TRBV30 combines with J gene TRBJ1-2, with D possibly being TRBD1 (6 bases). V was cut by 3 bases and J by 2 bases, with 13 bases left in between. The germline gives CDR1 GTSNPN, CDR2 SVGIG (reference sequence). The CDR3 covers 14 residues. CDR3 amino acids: CAWRDRPSNYGYTF. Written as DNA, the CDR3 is TGTGCCTGGAGAGACAGGCCATCGAACTATGGCTACACCTTC.

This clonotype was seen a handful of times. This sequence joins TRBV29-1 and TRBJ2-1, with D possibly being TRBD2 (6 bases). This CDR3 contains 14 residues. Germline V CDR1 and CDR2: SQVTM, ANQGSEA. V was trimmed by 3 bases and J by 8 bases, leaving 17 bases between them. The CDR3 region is CSVESRLGYDEQFF. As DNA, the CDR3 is TGCAGCGTTGAGTCCAGACTAGGGTACGATGAGCAGTTCTTC.

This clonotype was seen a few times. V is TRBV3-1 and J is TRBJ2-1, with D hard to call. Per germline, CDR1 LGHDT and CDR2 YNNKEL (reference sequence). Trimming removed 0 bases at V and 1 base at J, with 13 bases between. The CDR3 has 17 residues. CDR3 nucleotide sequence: TGTGCCAGCAGCCAAGAGGGCCGAGCCCCGTCCTACAATGAGCAGTTCTTC. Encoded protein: CASSQEGRAPSYNEQFF.

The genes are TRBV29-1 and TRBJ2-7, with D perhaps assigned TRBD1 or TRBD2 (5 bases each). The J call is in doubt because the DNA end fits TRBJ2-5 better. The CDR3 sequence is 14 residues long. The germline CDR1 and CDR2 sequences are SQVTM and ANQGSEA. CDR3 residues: CSTSSGGAEETQYF. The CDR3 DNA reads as TGCAGCACGTCGTCTGGGGGAGCCGAAGAGACCCAGTACTTC.

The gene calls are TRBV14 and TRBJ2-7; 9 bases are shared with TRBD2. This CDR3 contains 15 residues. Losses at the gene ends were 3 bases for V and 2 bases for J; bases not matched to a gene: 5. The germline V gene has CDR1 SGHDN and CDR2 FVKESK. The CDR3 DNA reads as TGTGCCAGCAGCCAGTCTAGCGGGGCAACCTACGAGCAGTACTTC. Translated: CASSQSSGATYEQYF.

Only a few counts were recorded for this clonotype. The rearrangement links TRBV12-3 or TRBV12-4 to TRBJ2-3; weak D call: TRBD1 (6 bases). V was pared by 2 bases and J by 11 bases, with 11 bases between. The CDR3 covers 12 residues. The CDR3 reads CASSLWKGGQYF. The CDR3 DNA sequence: TGTGCCAGCAGTTTATGGAAAGGGGGGCAGTATTTT.

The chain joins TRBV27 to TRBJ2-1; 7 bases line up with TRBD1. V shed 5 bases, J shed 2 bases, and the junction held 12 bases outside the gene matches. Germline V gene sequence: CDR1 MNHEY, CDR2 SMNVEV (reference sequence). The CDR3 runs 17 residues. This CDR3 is CASSRPILGGTYNEQFF. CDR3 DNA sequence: TGTGCCAGCAGTCGCCCTATTTTAGGGGGCACCTACAATGAGCAGTTCTTC.

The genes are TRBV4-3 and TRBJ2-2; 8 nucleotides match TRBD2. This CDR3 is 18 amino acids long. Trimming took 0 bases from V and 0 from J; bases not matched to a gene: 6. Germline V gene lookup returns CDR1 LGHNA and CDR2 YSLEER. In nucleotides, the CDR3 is TGCGCCAGCAGCCAAGATTCCCAGCGGGGGCCGAACACCGGGGAGCTGTTTTTT. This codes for CASSQDSQRGPNTGELFF.

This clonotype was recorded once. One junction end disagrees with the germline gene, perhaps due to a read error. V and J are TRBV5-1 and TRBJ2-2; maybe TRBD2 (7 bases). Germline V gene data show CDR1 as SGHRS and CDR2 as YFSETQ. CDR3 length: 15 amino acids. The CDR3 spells CASSLGGPHTGELFF. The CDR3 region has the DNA TGCGCCAGTAGCTTGGGGGGGCCGCACACCGGGGAGCTGTTTTTT.